This section outlines one T cell receptor beta chain sequence together with its context. Antigen unknown. This sample was included in a study of T cell responses to AZD1222 COVID-19 vaccine. Study outcomes and limitations: Clonal diversity was possibly underestimated, and white British individuals and females predominated among donors. Researchers took repertoire samples only after the peak T cell response had come.

In germline, CDR1 is GTSNPN, CDR2 SVGIG (reference sequence). The CDR3 loop spans 18 amino acids. J gave up 4 bases and V 0 bases, and 14 bases lay outside the gene matches. Sequenced by immunoSEQ multiplex PCR; TCRdb stores in-frame clones only, minus some. The sample lists 110,000 or so clones, roughly 88% occurring once. Source: peripheral blood, taken on day 0 of AZD1222 vaccination. This TCR was recovered from an adult in good health. The V and J genes are TRBV30 and TRBJ1-4, with TRBD1 matching over 7 bases. CDR3 sequence: CAWSVRRGQQVSNEKLFF. The CDR3 region has the DNA TGTGCCTGGAGTGTAAGGAGGGGACAGCAAGTTAGTAATGAAAAACTGTTTTTT.